This TCR beta chain was obtained from a study of regulatory T cells in long-lasting Graves disease. The study's findings and limits: The study found lower TCR diversity in persistent Graves' patients than in newly diagnosed ones. Segments TRBV28, TRBJ1-2 and TRBJ2-5 showed preferential usage in persistent disease.

Combining iRepertoire HTBI primers with Arm-PCR of CDR3 regions, the authors built TCR beta libraries. TCRdb processed the multiplex PCR reads anew with MiXCR; each CDR3 protein has one entry. The data contain roughly 420,000 distinct CDR3 sequences, about a sixth of them seen just once; the ten biggest clones take up 22%. This CDR3 spans 17 amino acids. V was clipped by 7 bases and J by 1 base; unmatched bases: 16. The V gene's germline CDR1 is SGHRS and CDR2 YFSETQ. Indicated time point: newly diagnosed GD, antithyroid drugs for less than 3 months. Construction of the TCR library relied on RNA isolated from PBMCs. Per American Thyroid Association guidelines, Graves' disease was diagnosed. EDTA tubes were used for drawing around 9 milliliters of peripheral blood. This clonotype was counted at least ten times. The antigen remains undetermined.

The chain has TRBV5-1 and TRBJ1-1; 7 bases are shared with TRBD1. The sequence was obtained from a female donor with Graves disease. Sequenced material: peripheral blood mononuclear cells (PBMCs), taken at new diagnosis, from a patient treated with antithyroid drugs. CDR3 region: CASGTDELGGKNTEAFF. The CDR3 bases are TGCGCCAGCGGGACAGACGAGTTAGGGGGGAAGAACACTGAAGCTTTCTTT.